Presented here are 2 T cell receptor beta chains from one specimen sequenced in a study of T cells after yellow fever vaccination. Via MiXCR, TCRdb re-called the 5' RACE reads, giving one row per CDR3 protein. This sample yields about 340,000 distinct CDR3 sequences, of which around 13% are seen a single time; approximately 3.3% belongs to the top ten. The starting material was CD4+ T cells sorted from PBMCs, obtained 15 days after the yellow fever booster vaccination. These receptors originate from a young man who received the YFV17D yellow fever vaccine.

CDR3 nucleotides: TGTGCCAGCAGCCCCTGGGATACAGGAGGGGGGACTGAAGCTTTCTTT. Protein: CASSPWDTGGGTEAFF. V is TRBV5-5 and J is TRBJ1-1; TRBD1 might be the D (6 bases). CDR1 is SGHKS, CDR2 YYEKEE, per germline (reference sequence). The ends were cut back, 4 bases at V and 5 bases at J, with 21 bases in the middle. This CDR3 region has 16 residues.

V and J are TRBV9 and TRBJ2-3; TRBD2 matches 8 bases. There are 18 residues in the CDR3. Trimming took 0 bases from V and 2 from J; bases not matched to a gene: 11. Germline loops: CDR1 SGDLS, CDR2 YYNGEE. CDR3 sequence reads: CASSVAPGSGVNTDTQYF. The CDR3 DNA follows: TGTGCCAGCAGCGTAGCCCCGGGTAGCGGGGTTAACACAGATACGCAGTATTTT.